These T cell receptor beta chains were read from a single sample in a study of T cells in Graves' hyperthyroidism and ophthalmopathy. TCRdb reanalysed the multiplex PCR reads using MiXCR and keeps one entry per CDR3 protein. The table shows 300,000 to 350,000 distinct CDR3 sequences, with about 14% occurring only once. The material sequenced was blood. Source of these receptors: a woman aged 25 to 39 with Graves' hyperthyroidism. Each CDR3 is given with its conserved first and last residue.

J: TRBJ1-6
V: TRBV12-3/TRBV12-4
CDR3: CASSRWDRRIYNSPLHF

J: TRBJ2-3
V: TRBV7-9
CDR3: CASSVPSGRAVDTQYF

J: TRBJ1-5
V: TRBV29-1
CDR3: CSVGQRGSNQPQHF

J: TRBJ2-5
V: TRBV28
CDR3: CASTPGGDRQETQYF

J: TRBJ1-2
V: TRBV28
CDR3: CASSLGALVRHGYTF

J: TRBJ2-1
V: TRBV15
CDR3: CATSRPGPMSEQFF

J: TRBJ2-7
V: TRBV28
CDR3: CASSQTGSWEQYF

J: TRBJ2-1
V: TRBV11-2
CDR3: CASSLDRGRVPPYNEQFF

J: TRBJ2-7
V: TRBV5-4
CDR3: CASSIPGQDSDEQYF

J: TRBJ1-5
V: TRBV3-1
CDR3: CASSRTPANQPQHF

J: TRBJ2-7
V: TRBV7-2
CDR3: CASSLALTGPYEQYF

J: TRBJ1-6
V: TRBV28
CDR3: CASSSQEGSLSPLHF

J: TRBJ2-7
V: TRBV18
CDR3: CASSPQGLAGYEQYF

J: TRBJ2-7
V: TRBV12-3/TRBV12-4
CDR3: CASTRGQAGLYEQYF

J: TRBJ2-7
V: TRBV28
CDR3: CASRGPSGRSYEQYF

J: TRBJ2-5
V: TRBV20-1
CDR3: CSAREFRETQYF

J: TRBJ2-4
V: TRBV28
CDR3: CASSLWGQGNIQYF

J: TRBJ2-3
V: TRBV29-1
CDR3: CSGGLAGTDTQYF

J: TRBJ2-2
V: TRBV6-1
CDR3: CASSGLAGGNTGELFF

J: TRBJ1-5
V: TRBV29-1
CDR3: CSVAENSNQPQHF

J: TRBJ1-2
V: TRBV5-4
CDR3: CASSFGDRDYGYTF

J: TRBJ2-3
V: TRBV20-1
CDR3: CSAQRGTGPTDTQYF

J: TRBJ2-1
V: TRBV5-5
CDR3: CASSWPLRSYNEQFF

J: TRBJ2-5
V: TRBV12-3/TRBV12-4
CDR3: CASTPTMKETQYF

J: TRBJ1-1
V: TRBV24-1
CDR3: CATRDRLNTEAFF

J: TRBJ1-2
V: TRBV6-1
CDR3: CASSQSPYGYTF

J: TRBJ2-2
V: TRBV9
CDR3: CASSRTGGAGTGELFF

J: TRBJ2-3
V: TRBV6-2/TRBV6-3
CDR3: CASSYPPPAATQYF

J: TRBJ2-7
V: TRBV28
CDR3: CASSIRAGTVPYEQYF